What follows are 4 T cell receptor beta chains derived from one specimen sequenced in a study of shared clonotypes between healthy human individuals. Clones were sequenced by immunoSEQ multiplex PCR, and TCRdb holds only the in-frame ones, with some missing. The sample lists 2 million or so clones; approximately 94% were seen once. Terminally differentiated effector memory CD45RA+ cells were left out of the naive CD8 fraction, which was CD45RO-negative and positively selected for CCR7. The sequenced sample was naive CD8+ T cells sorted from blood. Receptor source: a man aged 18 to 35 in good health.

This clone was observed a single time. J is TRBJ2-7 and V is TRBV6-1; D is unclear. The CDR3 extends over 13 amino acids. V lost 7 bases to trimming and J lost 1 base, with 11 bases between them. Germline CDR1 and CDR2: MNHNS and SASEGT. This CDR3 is CASKVGASYEQYF. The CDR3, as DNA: TGTGCCAGCAAGGTTGGCGCATCCTACGAGCAGTACTTC.

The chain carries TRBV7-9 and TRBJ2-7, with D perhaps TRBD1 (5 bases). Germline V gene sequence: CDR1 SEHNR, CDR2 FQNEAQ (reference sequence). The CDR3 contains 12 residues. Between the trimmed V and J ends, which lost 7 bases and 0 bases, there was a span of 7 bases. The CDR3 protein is CASTDSSYEQYF. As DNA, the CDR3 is TGTGCCAGCACCGACAGCTCCTACGAGCAGTACTTC.

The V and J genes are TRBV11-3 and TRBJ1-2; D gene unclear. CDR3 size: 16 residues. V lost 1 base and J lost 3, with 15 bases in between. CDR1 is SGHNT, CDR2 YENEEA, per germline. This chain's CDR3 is CASSLVTDPKYYGYTF. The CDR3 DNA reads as TGTGCCAGCAGCTTAGTAACAGATCCCAAGTACTATGGCTACACCTTC.

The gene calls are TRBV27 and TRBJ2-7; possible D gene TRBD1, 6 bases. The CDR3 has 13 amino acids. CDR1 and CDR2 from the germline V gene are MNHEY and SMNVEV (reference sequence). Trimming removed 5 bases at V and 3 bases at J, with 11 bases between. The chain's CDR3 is CASSIGQHYEQYF. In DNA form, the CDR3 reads TGTGCCAGCAGTATCGGACAGCACTACGAGCAGTACTTC.